This T cell receptor beta chain appears in the sequencing data of a study of T cell responses to AZD1222 COVID-19 vaccine. Only in-frame clones appear in the TCRdb table, and some are missing; sequencing was by immunoSEQ multiplex PCR. In the table there are about 120,000 clones, 70% to 90% of which are singletons. This specimen was peripheral blood, taken 28 days after the second AZD1222 dose. The receptor was isolated from an adult who received the AZD1222 COVID-19 vaccine.

In DNA form, the CDR3 reads TGTGCCACCAGTGATCCGGACGGGCAGCCCCAGCATTTT. Encoded protein: CATSDPDGQPQHF. This chain links TRBV24-1 with TRBJ1-5; D call uncertain. Looked up from germline, CDR1 is KGHDR and CDR2 is SFDVKD. This CDR3 comprises 13 residues. With 3 bases removed from V and 7 bases from J, the gap between germline ends came to 9 bases.